The 7 T cell receptor beta chains presented below share a single source sample, sequenced in a study of shared clonotypes between healthy human individuals. Naive CD8 cells comprised CD45RO-negative, CCR7-positively selected cells, excluding terminally differentiated effector memory CD45RA+ cells. Generated by immunoSEQ multiplex PCR, the TCRdb table keeps only in-frame clones and is missing some. The table has around 1.9 million clones, roughly 95% seen once; the top ten hold 1.5% to 2%. Sequencing was carried out using naive CD8+ T cells from PBMCs. These receptors were collected from a man younger than 35 in good health. Some clones in this sample may be carry-over from other donors' samples.

V and J are TRBV6-6 and TRBJ2-1; 8 bases are a match to TRBD2. The CDR3 runs to 16 residues. Unmatched junction bases numbered 3, after V lost 1 base and J lost 1 base. Germline CDR1 reads MNHNY; CDR2 reads SVGAGI (reference sequence). The CDR3 sequence is CASSYYREGSYNEQFF. The DNA of the CDR3 is TGTGCCAGCAGTTACTATCGGGAGGGATCCTACAATGAGCAGTTCTTC.

The CDR3 here is CASSLAASSYEQYF. The CDR3 DNA reads TGTGCCAGCAGCTTAGCTGCTAGCTCCTACGAGCAGTACTTC. This sequence joins TRBV11-2 and TRBJ2-7; no reliable D call. Germline CDR1 and CDR2: SGHAT and FQNNGV. V was pared by 1 base and J by 0 bases, with 7 bases between. The CDR3 contains 14 residues. Full variable domain (rest looked up from reference TRBV11-2 and TRBJ2-7): EAGVAQSPRYKIIEKRQSVAFWCNPISGHATLYWYQQILGQGPKLLIQFQNNGVVDDSQLPKDRFSAERLKGVDSTLKIQPAKLEDSAVYLCASSLAASSYEQYFGPGTRLTVT.

The rearrangement joins TRBV7-2 to TRBJ2-2; D is uncertain. In germline, CDR1 is SGHTA, CDR2 FQGNSA. The CDR3 runs 15 residues. V was shortened by 1 base and J by 6 bases, with 12 bases between the two germline ends. For the CDR3, the DNA is TGTGCCAGCAGCTTAGTCAAAAGCCTACCCGGGGAGCTGTTTTTT. Its translation is CASSLVKSLPGELFF.

This clone was seen more than once but under ten times. CDR3 region: CASRPPGGETQYF. The CDR3 DNA sequence: TGTGCCAGCAGGCCCCCAGGGGGGGAGACCCAGTACTTC. The chain has TRBV7-2 and TRBJ2-5; TRBD1 is a possible D gene (7 bases). V lost 6 bases to trimming and J lost 5 bases, with 13 bases between them. This CDR3 is 13 amino acids long. Germline values: CDR1 SGHTA, CDR2 FQGNSA.

J is TRBJ2-7 and V is TRBV5-8, with 14 bases that match TRBD2. The junction had 6 bases not matched to a gene; V was cut back by 4 bases and J by 6 bases. This CDR3 is 15 amino acids long. Germline V lookup: CDR1 SGHTS, CDR2 YDEGEE. For the CDR3, the DNA is TGTGCCAGCAGCATGGGACTAGCGGGAGCCCCCGAGCAGTACTTC. This sequence encodes CASSMGLAGAPEQYF.

The chain couples TRBV2 to TRBJ2-1, with TRBD2 matching 12 bases. V gave up 6 bases and J gave up 6 bases; unmatched junction bases: 6. Germline CDR1 and CDR2: SNHLY and FYNNEI. The length of the CDR3 is 15 residues. The CDR3 reads CASRLLAGGFNEQFF. The CDR3 region has the DNA TGTGCCAGCAGGCTGCTAGCGGGAGGGTTCAATGAGCAGTTCTTC.

The gene calls are TRBV27 and TRBJ2-5, with 9 positions matching TRBD1. The end of the DNA aligns better with TRBJ2-7, so the J call may be wrong. This CDR3 comprises 16 residues. CDR1 is MNHEY, CDR2 SMNVEV, per germline (reference sequence). The DNA for the CDR3 is TGTGCCAGCAGTTTAAGGGCCGGGACAGGGACCTACGAGCAGTACTTC. This encodes CASSLRAGTGTYEQYF.